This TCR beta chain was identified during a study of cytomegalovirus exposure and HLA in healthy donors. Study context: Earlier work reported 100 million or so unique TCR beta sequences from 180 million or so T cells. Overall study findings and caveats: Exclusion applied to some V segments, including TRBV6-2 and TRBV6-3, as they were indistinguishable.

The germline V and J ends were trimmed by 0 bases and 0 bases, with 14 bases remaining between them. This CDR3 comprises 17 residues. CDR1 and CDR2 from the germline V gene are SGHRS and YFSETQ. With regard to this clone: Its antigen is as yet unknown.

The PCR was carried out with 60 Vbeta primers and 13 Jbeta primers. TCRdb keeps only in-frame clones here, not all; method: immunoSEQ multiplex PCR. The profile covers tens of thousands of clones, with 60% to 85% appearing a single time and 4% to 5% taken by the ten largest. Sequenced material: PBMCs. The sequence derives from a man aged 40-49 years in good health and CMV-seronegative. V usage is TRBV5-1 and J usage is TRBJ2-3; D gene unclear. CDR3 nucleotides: TGCGCCAGCAGCTTGGCTGGCCAGTTGATTAGCACAGATACGCAGTATTTT. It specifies CASSLAGQLISTDTQYF.